What follows are 3 T cell receptor beta chains derived from one specimen sequenced in a study of blood T cell repertoires in COVID-19. The data were produced by immunoSEQ multiplex PCR, yet TCRdb's version contains in-frame clones alone and is incomplete. The repertoire holds 80,000 to 100,000 clones, with 81% as singletons. The specimen was peripheral blood. The source of these receptors is a man aged 55 to 69 with acute or convalescent COVID-19.

The gene calls are TRBV28 and TRBJ2-3; 8 bases align to TRBD1. The CDR3 spans 16 residues. CDR1 MDHEN and CDR2 SYDVKM come from the germline V gene. Trimming at V came to 5 bases and at J to 4 bases, leaving 11 bases not matched to a gene. CDR3 amino acids: CASSTRQGLGSDTQYF. The CDR3 region has the DNA TGTGCCAGCAGTACCCGACAGGGGCTCGGGTCAGATACGCAGTATTTT.

V and J are TRBV27 and TRBJ2-1; TRBD1 agrees at 9 bases. The CDR3 contains 14 residues. V lost 5 bases, J lost 6 bases, and 5 bases stayed unmatched. CDR1 and CDR2 from the germline V gene are MNHEY and SMNVEV (reference sequence). The CDR3 DNA is TGTGCCAGCAGTCCCGGGACAGGGATCAATGAGCAGTTCTTC. Its protein is CASSPGTGINEQFF.

The chain couples TRBV6-6 to TRBJ1-4, with D perhaps TRBD1 (6 bases). V was shortened by 6 bases and J by 4 bases, with 12 bases between the two germline ends. The CDR3 sequence is 14 residues long. The germline CDR1 and CDR2 sequences are MNHNY and SVGAGI (reference sequence). CDR3 protein: CASSLQGINEKLFF. The DNA of the CDR3 is TGTGCCAGCAGCCTACAGGGTATTAATGAAAAACTGTTTTTT.